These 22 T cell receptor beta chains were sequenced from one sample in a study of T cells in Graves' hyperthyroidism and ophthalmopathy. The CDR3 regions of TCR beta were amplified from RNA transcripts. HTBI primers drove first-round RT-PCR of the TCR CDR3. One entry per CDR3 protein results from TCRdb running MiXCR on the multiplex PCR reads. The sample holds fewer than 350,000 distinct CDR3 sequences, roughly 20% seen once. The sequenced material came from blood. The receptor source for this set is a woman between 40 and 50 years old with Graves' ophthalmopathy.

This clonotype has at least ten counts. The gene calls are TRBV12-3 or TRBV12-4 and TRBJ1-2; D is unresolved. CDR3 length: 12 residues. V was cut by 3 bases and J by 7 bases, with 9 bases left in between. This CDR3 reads CASSFGPSGYTF. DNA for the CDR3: TGTGCCAGCAGTTTCGGTCCGTCTGGCTACACCTTC.

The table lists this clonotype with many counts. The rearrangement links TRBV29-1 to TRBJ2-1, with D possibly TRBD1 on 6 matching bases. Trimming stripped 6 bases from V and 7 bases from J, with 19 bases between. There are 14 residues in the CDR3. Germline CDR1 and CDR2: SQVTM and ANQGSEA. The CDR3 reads CSVNPGVYGNEQFF. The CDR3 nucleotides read TGCAGCGTCAATCCAGGGGTTTATGGTAATGAGCAGTTCTTC.

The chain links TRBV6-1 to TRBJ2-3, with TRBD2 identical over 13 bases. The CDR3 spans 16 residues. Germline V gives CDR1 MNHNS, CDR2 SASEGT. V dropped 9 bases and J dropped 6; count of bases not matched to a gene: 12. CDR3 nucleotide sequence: TGTGCCAGTTGCAAGGGACTAGCGGGAAGGTTGGATACGCAGTATTTT. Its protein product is CASCKGLAGRLDTQYF.

This CDR3 is CASRKLNTGELFF. CDR3 nucleotide sequence: TGTGCCAGTAGAAAACTCAACACCGGGGAGCTGTTTTTT. The rearrangement uses TRBV11-2 and TRBJ2-2; no clear D. Looked up from germline, CDR1 is SGHAT and CDR2 is FQNNGV. Trimming took off 9 bases at V and 2 bases at J, with 10 bases between the two ends. The CDR3 is 13 residues long.

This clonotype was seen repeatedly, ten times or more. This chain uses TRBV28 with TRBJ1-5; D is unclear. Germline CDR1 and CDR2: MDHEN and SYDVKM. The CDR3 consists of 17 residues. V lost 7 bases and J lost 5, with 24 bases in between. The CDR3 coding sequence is TGTGCCAGCAATGGATGGATAGTGAAGGAGATCCATCAGCCCCAGCATTTT. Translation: CASNGWIVKEIHQPQHF.

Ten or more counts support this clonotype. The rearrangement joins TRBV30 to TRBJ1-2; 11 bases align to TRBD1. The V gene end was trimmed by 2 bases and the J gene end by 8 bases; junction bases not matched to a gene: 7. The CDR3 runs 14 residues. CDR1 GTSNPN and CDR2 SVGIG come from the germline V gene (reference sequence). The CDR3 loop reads CAWSPWTGGRGYTF. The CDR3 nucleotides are TGTGCCTGGAGTCCCTGGACAGGGGGCAGGGGCTACACCTTC.

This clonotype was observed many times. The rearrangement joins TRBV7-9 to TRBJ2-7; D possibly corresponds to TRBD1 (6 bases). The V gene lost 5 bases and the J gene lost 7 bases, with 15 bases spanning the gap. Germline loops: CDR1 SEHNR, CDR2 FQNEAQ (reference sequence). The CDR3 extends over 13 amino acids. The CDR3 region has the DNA TGTGCCAGCAGCCCCCAGGGACAACAGGAGCAGTACTTC. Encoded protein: CASSPQGQQEQYF.

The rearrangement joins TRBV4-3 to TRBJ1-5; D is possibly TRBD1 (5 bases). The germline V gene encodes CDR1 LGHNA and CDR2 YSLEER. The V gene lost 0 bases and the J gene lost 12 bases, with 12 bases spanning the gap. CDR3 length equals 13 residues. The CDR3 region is CASSQDLGVHQHF. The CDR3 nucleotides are TGCGCCAGCAGCCAAGATTTGGGGGTTCACCAGCATTTT.

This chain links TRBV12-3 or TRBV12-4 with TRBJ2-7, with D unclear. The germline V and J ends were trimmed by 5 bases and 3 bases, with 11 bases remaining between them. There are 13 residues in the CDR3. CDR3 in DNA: TGTGCCAGCAGTGCCCTCAATCGCTACGAGCAGTACTTC. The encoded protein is CASSALNRYEQYF.

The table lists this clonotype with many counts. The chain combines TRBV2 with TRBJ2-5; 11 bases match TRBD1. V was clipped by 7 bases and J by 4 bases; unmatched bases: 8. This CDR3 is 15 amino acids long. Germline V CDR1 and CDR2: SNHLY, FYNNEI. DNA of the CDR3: TGTGCCAGCATTGGGACAGGGGGTTTAGGAGAGACCCAGTACTTC. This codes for CASIGTGGLGETQYF.

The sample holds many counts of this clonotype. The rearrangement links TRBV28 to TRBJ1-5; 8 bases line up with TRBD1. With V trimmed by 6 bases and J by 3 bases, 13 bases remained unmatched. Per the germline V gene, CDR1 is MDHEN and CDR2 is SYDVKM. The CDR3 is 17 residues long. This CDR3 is CASRITGAGGYNQPQHF. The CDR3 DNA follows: TGTGCCAGCAGGATAACGGGGGCAGGGGGCTACAATCAGCCCCAGCATTTT. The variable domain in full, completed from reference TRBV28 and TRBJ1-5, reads DVKVTQSSRYLVKRTGEKVFLECVQDMDHENMFWYRQDPGLGLRLIYFSYDVKMKEKGDIPEGYSVSREKKERFSLILESASTNQTSMYLCASRITGAGGYNQPQHFGDGTRLSIL.

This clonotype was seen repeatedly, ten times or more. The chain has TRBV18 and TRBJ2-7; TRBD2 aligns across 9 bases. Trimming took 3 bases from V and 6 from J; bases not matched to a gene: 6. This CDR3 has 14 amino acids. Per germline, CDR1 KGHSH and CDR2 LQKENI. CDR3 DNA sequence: TGTGCCAGCTCACCTCTACTAGCGGGTCCCGAGCAGTACTTC. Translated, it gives CASSPLLAGPEQYF. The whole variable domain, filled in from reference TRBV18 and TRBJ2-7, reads NAGVMQNPRHLVRRRGQEARLRCSPMKGHSHVYWYRQLPEEGLKFMVYLQKENIIDESGMPKERFSAEFPKEGPSILRIQQVVRGDSAAYFCASSPLLAGPEQYFGPGTRLTVT.

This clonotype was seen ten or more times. As DNA, the CDR3 is TGTGCCAGCAGCTTAAAAGGGGTGAACATTCAGTACTTC. Translation gives CASSLKGVNIQYF. The V gene is TRBV6-5, the J gene TRBJ2-4; a possible D gene is TRBD1 (5 bases). Trimming took off 6 bases at V and 7 bases at J, with 13 bases between the two ends. The germline V gene encodes CDR1 MNHEY and CDR2 SVGAGI. The CDR3 runs to 13 residues.

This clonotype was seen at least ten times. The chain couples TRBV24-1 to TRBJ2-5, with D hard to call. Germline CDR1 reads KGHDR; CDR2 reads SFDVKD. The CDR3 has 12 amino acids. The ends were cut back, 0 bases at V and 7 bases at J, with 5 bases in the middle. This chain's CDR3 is CATSDLTGTQYF. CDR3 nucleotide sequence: TGTGCCACCAGTGATTTGACCGGGACCCAGTACTTC.

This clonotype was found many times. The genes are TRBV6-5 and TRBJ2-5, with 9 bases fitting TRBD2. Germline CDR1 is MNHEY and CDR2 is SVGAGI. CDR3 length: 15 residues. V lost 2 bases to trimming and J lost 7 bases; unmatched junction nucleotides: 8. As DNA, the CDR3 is TGTGCCAGCAGTTACGGGGGTAGCGGGAGTCGGACCCAGTACTTC. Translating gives CASSYGGSGSRTQYF.

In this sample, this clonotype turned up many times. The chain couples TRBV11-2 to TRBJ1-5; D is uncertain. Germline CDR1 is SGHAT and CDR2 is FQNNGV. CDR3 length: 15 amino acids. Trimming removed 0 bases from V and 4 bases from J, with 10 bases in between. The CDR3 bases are TGTGCCAGCAGCTTAGATGGTTCGACAAATCAGCCCCAGCATTTT. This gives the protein CASSLDGSTNQPQHF.

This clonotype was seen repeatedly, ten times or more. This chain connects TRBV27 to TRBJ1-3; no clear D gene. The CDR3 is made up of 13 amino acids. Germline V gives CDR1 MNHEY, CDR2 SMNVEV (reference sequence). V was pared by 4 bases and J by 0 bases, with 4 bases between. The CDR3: CASSSYSGNTIYF. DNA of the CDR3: TGTGCCAGCAGTTCGTACTCTGGAAACACCATATATTTT.

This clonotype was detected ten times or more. The CDR3 here is CASIVAGVRGEQYF. CDR3 nucleotides: TGTGCCAGCATTGTCGCAGGGGTCAGGGGGGAGCAGTACTTC. This rearrangement joins TRBV7-8 to TRBJ2-7; 7 nucleotides align to TRBD1. CDR3 size: 14 residues. The J segment lost 7 bases and the V segment lost 7 bases, leaving 13 bases of the junction unmatched. Germline CDR1 is SGHVS and CDR2 is FQNEAQ.

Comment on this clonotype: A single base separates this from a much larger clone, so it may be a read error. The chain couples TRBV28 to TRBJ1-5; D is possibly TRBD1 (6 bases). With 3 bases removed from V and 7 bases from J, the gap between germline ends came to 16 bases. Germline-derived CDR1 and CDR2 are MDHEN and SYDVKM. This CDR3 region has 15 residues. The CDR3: CASSFPKGVGQPQHF. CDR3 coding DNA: TGTGCCAGCAGTTTCCCGAAGGGGGTCGGACAGCCCCAGCATTTT.

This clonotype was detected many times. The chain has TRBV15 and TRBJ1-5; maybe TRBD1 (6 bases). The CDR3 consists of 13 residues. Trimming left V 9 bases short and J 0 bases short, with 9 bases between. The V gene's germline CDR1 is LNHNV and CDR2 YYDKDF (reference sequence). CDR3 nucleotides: TGTGCCACGGGACATTATAGCAATCAGCCCCAGCATTTT. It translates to CATGHYSNQPQHF.

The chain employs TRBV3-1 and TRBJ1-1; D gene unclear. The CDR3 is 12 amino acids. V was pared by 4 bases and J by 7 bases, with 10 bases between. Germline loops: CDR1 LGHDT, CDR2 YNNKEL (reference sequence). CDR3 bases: TGTGCCAGCAGCCTCGGCGCGATTGAAGCTTTCTTT. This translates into CASSLGAIEAFF.

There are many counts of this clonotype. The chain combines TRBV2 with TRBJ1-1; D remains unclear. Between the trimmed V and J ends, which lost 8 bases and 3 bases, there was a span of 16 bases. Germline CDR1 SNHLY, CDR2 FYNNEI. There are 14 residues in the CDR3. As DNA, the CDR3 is TGTGCCAGCGAGGTGGATAACCTTTACACTGAAGCTTTCTTT. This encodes CASEVDNLYTEAFF.